These 6 T cell receptor beta chains were sequenced from one sample in a study of cytomegalovirus exposure and HLA in healthy donors. The primer mix had 60 Vbeta and 13 Jbeta primers. Repertoires were generated with immunoSEQ multiplex PCR, while TCRdb's copy carries only in-frame clones and drops some. This table holds some 110,000 clones, under 85% found once. What was sequenced was PBMCs. The source of these receptors is a man aged 25-45 years in good health and CMV-seropositive.

This clone was seen only a few times. The gene calls are TRBV28 and TRBJ1-1; D is ambiguous. The V gene's germline CDR1 is MDHEN and CDR2 SYDVKM. V was pared by 7 bases and J by 3 bases, with 15 bases between. The CDR3 has 14 residues. The CDR3 spells CASTLIRLDTEAFF. For the CDR3, the DNA is TGTGCCAGCACCCTTATACGGTTAGACACTGAAGCTTTCTTT.

This clone was seen a few times. This chain links TRBV6-1 with TRBJ1-1; 7 positions match TRBD1. The V and J ends lost 2 bases and 2 bases, in that order; junction bases with no gene match: 5. The length of the CDR3 is 15 residues. Germline V CDR1 and CDR2: MNHNS, SASEGT. The CDR3 region has the DNA TGTGCCAGCAGTGAAATTGGACAGGTTAACACTGAAGCTTTCTTT. Translating it yields CASSEIGQVNTEAFF.

This chain joins TRBV28 and TRBJ2-5; 9 nucleotides agree with TRBD1. The J call is uncertain, as TRBJ2-7 better fits the DNA end. The CDR3 sequence is 15 residues long. The germline V gene encodes CDR1 MDHEN and CDR2 SYDVKM. The DNA of the CDR3 is TGTGCCAGCAGTTCCCCTCGGGACAGGGATTACGAGCAGTACTTC. Its protein product is CASSSPRDRDYEQYF.

The chain recombines TRBV5-4 with TRBJ1-6, with 8 bases fitting TRBD1. V dropped 3 bases and J dropped 7; count of bases not matched to a gene: 6. There are 15 residues in the CDR3. Germline V gene sequence: CDR1 SGHNT, CDR2 YYREEE (reference sequence). CDR3 loop: CASSWQGAVNSPLHF. For the CDR3, the DNA is TGTGCCAGCAGCTGGCAGGGGGCAGTAAATTCACCCCTCCACTTT.

V gene TRBV29-1 combines with J gene TRBJ1-2; the match to TRBD1 covers 7 bases. The CDR3 totals 13 residues. The ends lost 7 bases at V and 2 bases at J; junction bases unmatched: 7. In germline, CDR1 is SQVTM, CDR2 ANQGSEA. The CDR3 here is CSATTGRNYGYTF. CDR3 nucleotides: TGCAGCGCTACGACAGGGCGCAACTATGGCTACACCTTC.

The chain's CDR3 is CASRASRGTEAFF. Here the CDR3 DNA reads TGTGCCAGCAGGGCTTCAAGGGGCACTGAAGCTTTCTTT. V is TRBV28 and J is TRBJ1-1; D is perhaps TRBD1 (5 bases). The V and J ends lost 6 bases and 4 bases respectively, with 12 bases between them. Germline CDR1 reads MDHEN; CDR2 reads SYDVKM. The CDR3 is 13 amino acids.